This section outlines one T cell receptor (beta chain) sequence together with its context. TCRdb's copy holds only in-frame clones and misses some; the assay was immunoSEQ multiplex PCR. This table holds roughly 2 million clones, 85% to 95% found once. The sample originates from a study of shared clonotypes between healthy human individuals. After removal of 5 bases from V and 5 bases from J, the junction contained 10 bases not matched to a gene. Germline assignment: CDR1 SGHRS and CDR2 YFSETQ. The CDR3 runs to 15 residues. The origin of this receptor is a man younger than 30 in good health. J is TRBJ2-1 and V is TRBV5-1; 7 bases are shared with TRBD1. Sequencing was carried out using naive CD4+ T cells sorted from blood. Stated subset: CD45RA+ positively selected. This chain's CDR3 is CASSSNRGRNNEQFF. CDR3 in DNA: TGCGCCAGCAGTTCGAACAGGGGTCGAAACAATGAGCAGTTCTTC.